The entry below describes one TCR beta chain. This sample is part of a study of blood T cell repertoires in COVID-19. The V and J ends lost 5 bases and 3 bases respectively, with 19 bases between them. The germline gives CDR1 SGHTA, CDR2 FQGNSA. The CDR3 runs to 16 residues. Authors' processing steps: Amplification of reference gene primers provided the estimated nucleated cell counts. Sequencing was performed with immunoSEQ multiplex PCR; in TCRdb, only in-frame clones are kept and a portion is missing. The V and J calls and clone size are taken from that table; D and trimming were inferred from the DNA. The sample holds about 150,000 clones; about 83% are singletons and the top ten take about an eighth.

The J gene is TRBJ1-2, the V gene TRBV7-2; possibly TRBD1 for D (5 bases). The source is a woman aged 60-75 years with COVID-19, enrolled during active disease. The material sequenced was peripheral blood. DNA for the CDR3: TGTGCCAGCAGCCCACGAGGCACCCCGGGGGACTATGGCTACACCTTC. The encoded protein is CASSPRGTPGDYGYTF. The entire variable domain, with the rest obtained from reference TRBV7-2 and TRBJ1-2, is as follows: GAGVSQSPSNKVTEKGKDVELRCDPISGHTALYWYRQSLGQGLEFLIYFQGNSAPDKSGLPSDRFSAERTGGSVSTLTIQRTQQEDSAVYLCASSPRGTPGDYGYTFGSGTRLTVV.